This T cell receptor (beta chain) came from a study of cytomegalovirus exposure and HLA in healthy donors. General study points: Using a false discovery rate of 0.05, a later analysis showed that approximately 17,000 TCR beta sequences were associated with HLA alleles. Presence/absence analyses assumed roughly uniform sequencing depth across donors, which may not hold. A later analysis showed HLA-associated TCR beta chains outstripping equally common others in clonal expansion.

On this clone itself: Its antigen is unknown.

The primer mix had 60 Vbeta and 13 Jbeta primers. Libraries were prepared by immunoSEQ multiplex PCR; TCRdb keeps only in-frame clonotypes and omits some of them. The table has roughly 50,000 clones, about 77% seen once; the top ten hold 6.5% to 8.5%. Donors were nominally healthy when sampled, though unrecorded immune exposures were likely. Looked up from germline, CDR1 is GTSNPN and CDR2 is SVGIG (reference sequence). The CDR3 is 15 amino acids. V lost 0 bases to trimming and J lost 9 bases, with 15 bases between them. The sequence was collected from a man aged 25-45 years in good health and CMV-seropositive. The chain uses TRBV30 and TRBJ1-6; D gene ambiguous. Sequenced material: PBMCs. The CDR3 DNA reads as TGTGCCTGGAGTGTCCCCGAGGGCATGATTTCACCCCTCCACTTT. Translation gives CAWSVPEGMISPLHF. Complete variable domain (other parts from reference TRBV30 and TRBJ1-6): SQTIHQWPATLVQPVGSPLSLECTVEGTSNPNLYWYRQAAGRGLQLLFYSVGIGQISSEVPQNLSASRPQDRQFILSSKKLLLSDSGFYLCAWSVPEGMISPLHFGNGTRLTVT.